Listed below are T cell receptor beta chains from one sample, sequenced in a study of cytomegalovirus exposure and HLA in healthy donors. Assay: immunoSEQ multiplex PCR; the TCRdb copy retains only in-frame clones and omits some. Of 69,000 or so clones in the sample, around 74% are singletons; the top ten hold approximately 12%. The specimen sequenced was PBMCs. These receptor sequences come from a woman aged 55-75 years in good health and CMV-seropositive. Both conserved end residues are part of each CDR3. The D gene is left open where the match is weak. Size is stated for part of the rows, as once, few or many counts, or as a class when the clone is expanded.

clone size: once
V gene: TRBV5-5
D gene: TRBD1
J gene: TRBJ2-7
CDR3 DNA: TGTGCCAGCAGCGCCTGGGACAGGGGTGACTACGAGCAGTACTTC
CDR3 protein: CASSAWDRGDYEQYF

clone size: .
V gene: TRBV5-1
D gene: TRBD2
J gene: TRBJ2-1
CDR3 DNA: TGCGCCAGCAGCTTGGCAGCGGGAGATGTCTACAATGAGCAGTTCTTC
CDR3 protein: CASSLAAGDVYNEQFF

clone size: .
V gene: TRBV4-1
D gene: .
J gene: TRBJ2-5
CDR3 DNA: TGCGCCAGCAGCCAAGGAGTAGCTAAAGAGACCCAGTACTTC
CDR3 protein: CASSQGVAKETQYF

clone size: .
V gene: TRBV7-8
D gene: TRBD1
J gene: TRBJ1-3
CDR3 DNA: TGTGCCAGCAGGCCGACAGGGGCGATAAACACCATATATTTT
CDR3 protein: CASRPTGAINTIYF

clone size: .
V gene: TRBV5-1
D gene: .
J gene: TRBJ2-1
CDR3 DNA: TGCGCCAGCAGCGAACCGGACAATGAGCAGTTCTTC
CDR3 protein: CASSEPDNEQFF

clone size: .
V gene: TRBV29-1
D gene: .
J gene: TRBJ2-1
CDR3 DNA: TGCGGTACTTGGAGGTCCTACAATGAGCAGTTCTTC
CDR3 protein: CGTWRSYNEQFF

clone size: .
V gene: TRBV5-6
D gene: TRBD2
J gene: TRBJ2-3
CDR3 DNA: TGTGCCAGCAGCTTAGGTCGGGGGGGGGATACGCAGTATTTT
CDR3 protein: CASSLGRGGDTQYF

clone size: .
V gene: TRBV4-2
D gene: TRBD2
J gene: TRBJ2-6
CDR3 DNA: TGTGCCAGCGGTCCTAGCGGGACGAGCTCTGGGGCCAACGTCCTGACTTTC
CDR3 protein: CASGPSGTSSGANVLTF

clone size: .
V gene: TRBV19
D gene: .
J gene: TRBJ2-5
CDR3 DNA: TGTGCCAGTAGTAGACGGGTCCAAGAGACCCAGTACTTC
CDR3 protein: CASSRRVQETQYF

clone size: .
V gene: TRBV5-5
D gene: TRBD1
J gene: TRBJ2-4
CDR3 DNA: TGTGCCAGCAGCTTGGTTTCACAGGGGGGAAACATTCAGTACTTC
CDR3 protein: CASSLVSQGGNIQYF

clone size: .
V gene: TRBV5-8
D gene: TRBD1
J gene: TRBJ2-5
CDR3 DNA: TGTGCCAGCAGCTCACGGACAGGAGGAGAGGAGACCCAGTACTTC
CDR3 protein: CASSSRTGGEETQYF

clone size: .
V gene: TRBV5-8
D gene: TRBD2
J gene: TRBJ2-1
CDR3 DNA: TGTGCCAGCAGCCGGACTAGCGGATACAATGAGCAGTTCTTC
CDR3 protein: CASSRTSGYNEQFF

clone size: once
V gene: TRBV5-1
D gene: .
J gene: TRBJ1-3
CDR3 DNA: TGCGCCAGCAGCTTGAAGCAGGCGAACTCTGGAAACACCATATATTTT
CDR3 protein: CASSLKQANSGNTIYF

clone size: few
V gene: TRBV19
D gene: TRBD1
J gene: TRBJ2-7
CDR3 DNA: TGTGCCAGTAGTTCCCGGGACAGGGTCCCCTACGAGCAGTACTTC
CDR3 protein: CASSSRDRVPYEQYF

clone size: few
V gene: TRBV5-1
D gene: .
J gene: TRBJ1-1
CDR3 DNA: TGCGCCAGCAATGTACAGGGGAACACTGAAGCTTTCTTT
CDR3 protein: CASNVQGNTEAFF

clone size: .
V gene: TRBV5-6
D gene: .
J gene: TRBJ1-2
CDR3 DNA: TGTGCCAGCAACTTTAGGACAGCTAACTATGGCTACACCTTC
CDR3 protein: CASNFRTANYGYTF

clone size: .
V gene: TRBV7-9
D gene: TRBD1
J gene: TRBJ2-7
CDR3 DNA: TGTGCCAGCAGCCCCACCGGGACAGGTGATGCCTACGAGCAGTACTTC
CDR3 protein: CASSPTGTGDAYEQYF

clone size: .
V gene: TRBV30
D gene: .
J gene: TRBJ2-7
CDR3 DNA: TGTGCCTGGAGTAATTGGGGCCCTGCCAGCTACGAGCAGTACTTC
CDR3 protein: CAWSNWGPASYEQYF

clone size: .
V gene: TRBV6-5
D gene: .
J gene: TRBJ1-3
CDR3 DNA: TGTGCCAGCAGTCAGGGTTACAACACCATATATTTT
CDR3 protein: CASSQGYNTIYF

clone size: .
V gene: TRBV30
D gene: TRBD1
J gene: TRBJ1-2
CDR3 DNA: TGTGCCTGGAGTCTCGGGACAGGGAATGGCTACACCTTC
CDR3 protein: CAWSLGTGNGYTF

clone size: few
V gene: TRBV6-1
D gene: .
J gene: TRBJ1-5
CDR3 DNA: TGTGCCAGCGGCGGGCTAAGCAATCAGCCCCAGCATTTT
CDR3 protein: CASGGLSNQPQHF

clone size: .
V gene: TRBV6-6
D gene: .
J gene: TRBJ2-6
CDR3 DNA: TGTGCCAGCAGTTATGGTGGCCGCTCTGGGGCCAACGTCCTGACTTTC
CDR3 protein: CASSYGGRSGANVLTF

clone size: large
V gene: TRBV10-3
D gene: TRBD1
J gene: TRBJ1-5
CDR3 DNA: TGTGCCATCGGGACAGGGGATAGCAATCAGCCCCAGCATTTT
CDR3 protein: CAIGTGDSNQPQHF

clone size: .
V gene: TRBV5-6
D gene: .
J gene: TRBJ1-2
CDR3 DNA: TGTGCCAGCAGCTTGGAACAGACTAACTATGGCTACACCTTC
CDR3 protein: CASSLEQTNYGYTF

clone size: few
V gene: TRBV2
D gene: TRBD2
J gene: TRBJ2-1
CDR3 DNA: TGTGCCAGCAGTATTAGCGGGAGTGGTGAGCAGTTCTTC
CDR3 protein: CASSISGSGEQFF

clone size: .
V gene: TRBV6-1
D gene: TRBD2
J gene: TRBJ2-7
CDR3 DNA: TGTGCCAGCAGTGTTTCCGAGCGGGGGATTTTGTACGAGCAGTACTTC
CDR3 protein: CASSVSERGILYEQYF

clone size: .
V gene: TRBV10-3
D gene: .
J gene: TRBJ2-3
CDR3 DNA: TGTGCCATCAGTGAGTCGGGGGGATTCACAGATACGCAGTATTTT
CDR3 protein: CAISESGGFTDTQYF

clone size: once
V gene: TRBV18
D gene: .
J gene: TRBJ1-1
CDR3 DNA: TGTGCCAGCTCACCAGGCGCGGGGGGATACTTGAGCACTGAAGCTTTCTTT
CDR3 protein: CASSPGAGGYLSTEAFF

clone size: .
V gene: TRBV5-1
D gene: .
J gene: TRBJ1-2
CDR3 DNA: TGCGCCAGCAGCTTGGGACAGTCCGGTGCTAACTATGGCTACACCTTC
CDR3 protein: CASSLGQSGANYGYTF

clone size: .
V gene: TRBV10-3
D gene: .
J gene: TRBJ2-1
CDR3 DNA: TGTGCCATCAGCCACTCCACACAGGAGAACTCCTACAATGAGCAGTTCTTC
CDR3 protein: CAISHSTQENSYNEQFF

clone size: .
V gene: TRBV9
D gene: TRBD1
J gene: TRBJ1-1
CDR3 DNA: TGTGCCAGCAGCGTCTTGGACAGGGAAGCTGAAGCTTTCTTT
CDR3 protein: CASSVLDREAEAFF

clone size: .
V gene: TRBV28
D gene: .
J gene: TRBJ1-6
CDR3 DNA: TGTGCCAGCAGTTTAATGGGGGGGGCGCAGAGAAATTCACCCCTCCACTTT
CDR3 protein: CASSLMGGAQRNSPLHF

clone size: .
V gene: TRBV5-8
D gene: .
J gene: TRBJ1-1
CDR3 DNA: TGTGCCAGCAGCTTGAGCGGGGCGTTTGGCCGGGCGAACACTGAAGCTTTCTTT
CDR3 protein: CASSLSGAFGRANTEAFF

clone size: few
V gene: TRBV4-1
D gene: TRBD1
J gene: TRBJ1-1
CDR3 DNA: TGCGCCAGCAGCCACGGACAGGGTCGGATCACTGAAGCTTTCTTT
CDR3 protein: CASSHGQGRITEAFF

clone size: .
V gene: TRBV5-4
D gene: TRBD1
J gene: TRBJ2-5
CDR3 DNA: TGTGCCAGCAGTCCTCCGGGACAGGGGGGCGAGACCCAGTACTTC
CDR3 protein: CASSPPGQGGETQYF

clone size: .
V gene: TRBV5-1
D gene: .
J gene: TRBJ1-5
CDR3 DNA: TGCGCCAGCAGCGAGGAACAGGGCGGGCAGCCCCAGCATTTT
CDR3 protein: CASSEEQGGQPQHF

clone size: few
V gene: TRBV2
D gene: .
J gene: TRBJ1-4
CDR3 DNA: TGTGCTAGACGGGCAACTAATGAAAAACTGTTTTTT
CDR3 protein: CARRATNEKLFF

clone size: .
V gene: TRBV7-9
D gene: .
J gene: TRBJ2-1
CDR3 DNA: TGTGCCAGCAGCCCGAGGGCCATGTCGGAACTCTTC
CDR3 protein: CASSPRAMSELF

clone size: .
V gene: TRBV5-4
D gene: TRBD1
J gene: TRBJ1-6
CDR3 DNA: TGTGCCAGCAGCCCCTACAGGGGCAGCGCCTATAATTCACCCCTCCACTTT
CDR3 protein: CASSPYRGSAYNSPLHF

clone size: .
V gene: TRBV6-6
D gene: .
J gene: TRBJ1-1
CDR3 DNA: TGTGCCAGCAGTTACGAGAGGAACACTGAAGCTTTCTTT
CDR3 protein: CASSYERNTEAFF

clone size: .
V gene: TRBV6-5
D gene: TRBD1
J gene: TRBJ2-3
CDR3 DNA: TGTGCCAGCAGAAAACAGGGGGCAGATACGCAGTATTTT
CDR3 protein: CASRKQGADTQYF

clone size: few
V gene: TRBV10-1
D gene: TRBD2
J gene: TRBJ2-7
CDR3 DNA: TGCGCCAGCAGTGTCCTCCGCGGGGGTGAGCAGTACTTC
CDR3 protein: CASSVLRGGEQYF

clone size: .
V gene: TRBV10-2
D gene: TRBD1
J gene: TRBJ1-1
CDR3 DNA: TGCGCCAGCAGCGCCGGGACAGGGTTCACTGAAGCTTTCTTT
CDR3 protein: CASSAGTGFTEAFF

clone size: .
V gene: TRBV2
D gene: .
J gene: TRBJ1-1
CDR3 DNA: TGTGCCAGCAGTGAATTGGGGCGCGTCACTGAAGCTTTCTTT
CDR3 protein: CASSELGRVTEAFF

clone size: few
V gene: TRBV10-3
D gene: .
J gene: TRBJ1-1
CDR3 DNA: TGTGCCATCAGTGAGAACAGTTTGAACACTGAAGCTTTCTTT
CDR3 protein: CAISENSLNTEAFF

clone size: .
V gene: TRBV7-9
D gene: TRBD1
J gene: TRBJ1-1
CDR3 DNA: TGTGCCAGCAGCACCGGGACAGGGAACACTGAAGCTTTCTTT
CDR3 protein: CASSTGTGNTEAFF

clone size: .
V gene: TRBV30
D gene: TRBD1
J gene: TRBJ1-2
CDR3 DNA: TGTGCCTGGAGTTTGACAGGGACAAACTATGGCTACACCTTC
CDR3 protein: CAWSLTGTNYGYTF

clone size: .
V gene: TRBV10-1
D gene: TRBD2
J gene: TRBJ2-2
CDR3 DNA: TGCGCCATAAGACTAGCGGGGGCATCGAACACCGGGGAGCTGTTTTTT
CDR3 protein: CAIRLAGASNTGELFF

clone size: .
V gene: TRBV7-9
D gene: TRBD1
J gene: TRBJ1-2
CDR3 DNA: TGTGCCAGCAGCCCCGGGACAGGGGTTTTCGGCTACACCTTC
CDR3 protein: CASSPGTGVFGYTF

clone size: .
V gene: TRBV6-4
D gene: .
J gene: TRBJ1-2
CDR3 DNA: TGTGCCAGCTCCCCCGGGGAGGGGTCCGACTATGGCTACACCTTC
CDR3 protein: CASSPGEGSDYGYTF